In its sample, the clone carrying this T cell receptor beta chain was seen many times. This sample is part of a study of low-dose radiotherapy and immunotherapy resistance in tumors. Across the study: It was every two weeks, one day before radiation and immunotherapy, that intravenous cyclophosphamide 200 mg/m2 was given. Starting cycle 1 day 1, oral aspirin 300 mg was given daily for four cycles.

Trimming took 4 bases from V and 6 from J, leaving 10 bases between them. Germline CDR1 KGHSH, CDR2 LQKENI. The CDR3 has 13 residues. Regarding time point: before trial treatment. Gene-specific TRAV and TRBV primers were used for first-strand cDNA, covering alpha and beta chains. Amplification of TCRs used a constant-region primer and V-primer adapter for roughly 18 PCR cycles. One entry per CDR3 protein results from TCRdb running MiXCR on the reads. The table lists fewer than 90,000 distinct CDR3 sequences, about 19% of them singletons, with 5.9% in the top ten. The sample consisted of PBMCs, taken before treatment. This clonotype originated in a male donor with prostate cancer. V gene TRBV18 combines with J gene TRBJ2-4; perhaps D is TRBD1 or TRBD2 (5 bases each). CDR3 sequence (DNA): TGTGCCAGCTCACGAGGGGCTGGAAACATTCAGTACTTC. Its translation: CASSRGAGNIQYF.